Below, 20 T cell receptor beta chains from the same sample are listed, as sequenced in a study of blood T cell repertoires in COVID-19. Using immunoSEQ multiplex PCR, the repertoire was profiled, and TCRdb retains in-frame clones only, with some absent. This table holds about 170,000 clones, around 87% found once. The specimen sequenced was peripheral blood. Source of these receptors: a woman at least 80 years old in a cohort sampled during active or convalescent COVID-19.

The V call is TRBV10-3, the J call TRBJ1-1; TRBD1 is a possible D gene (5 bases). Per the germline V gene, CDR1 is ENHRY and CDR2 is SYGVKD. CDR3 size: 13 residues. V was shortened by 4 bases and J by 1 base, with 7 bases between the two germline ends. CDR3 region: CAISGTGNTEAFF. CDR3 DNA: TGTGCCATCAGTGGCACAGGGAACACTGAAGCTTTCTTT.

V is TRBV15 and J is TRBJ1-6, with 7 bases fitting TRBD1. CDR3 length: 17 residues. CDR1 and CDR2 from the germline V gene are LNHNV and YYDKDF (reference sequence). The J segment lost 2 bases and the V segment lost 3 bases, leaving 7 bases of the junction unmatched. This CDR3 reads CATSSKLGQPYNSPLHF. The CDR3 nucleotides read TGTGCCACCAGCAGCAAGCTGGGACAGCCCTATAATTCACCCCTCCACTTT.

This chain connects TRBV29-1 to TRBJ2-7, with D possibly being TRBD1 (5 bases). CDR1 is SQVTM and CDR2 is ANQGSEA in the germline V gene. This CDR3 has 12 residues. Trimming shortened V by 7 bases and J by 2 bases, and 12 bases separated the two germline ends. The CDR3 loop is CSATTDTYEQYF. DNA of the CDR3: TGCAGCGCCACGACGGACACCTACGAGCAGTACTTC.

The genes are TRBV7-2 and TRBJ1-4, with a weak D call TRBD1 (5 bases). Per germline, CDR1 SGHTA and CDR2 FQGNSA. Trimming took 3 bases from V and 8 from J, leaving 13 bases between them. There are 14 residues in the CDR3. The CDR3 is CASSLGQGSEKLFF. CDR3 DNA sequence: TGTGCCAGCAGCTTGGGTCAGGGAAGCGAAAAACTGTTTTTT.

The V gene is TRBV5-1, the J gene TRBJ2-2; 7 bases agree with TRBD1. V shed 0 bases and J 8 bases; nucleotides not matched to a gene: 4. Germline assignment: CDR1 SGHRS and CDR2 YFSETQ. The CDR3 contains 14 residues. CDR3 bases: TGCGCCAGCAGCTTGGGACAGGGTACGGGGGAGCTGTTTTTT. This translates into CASSLGQGTGELFF.

V and J are TRBV28 and TRBJ1-5, with D possibly being TRBD1 (6 bases). Germline V lookup: CDR1 MDHEN, CDR2 SYDVKM. This CDR3 region has 15 residues. Trimming removed 3 bases from V and 6 bases from J, with 15 bases in between. In DNA, the CDR3 is TGTGCCAGCAGTTTTCTCCTCCAGGGGAGTCAGCCCCAGCATTTT. Translation: CASSFLLQGSQPQHF. Drawing the rest from reference TRBV28 and TRBJ1-5, the complete variable domain is DVKVTQSSRYLVKRTGEKVFLECVQDMDHENMFWYRQDPGLGLRLIYFSYDVKMKEKGDIPEGYSVSREKKERFSLILESASTNQTSMYLCASSFLLQGSQPQHFGDGTRLSIL.

The rearrangement links TRBV3-1 (or the pseudogene TRBV3-2) to TRBJ2-1; TRBD2 agrees at 11 bases. V lost 4 bases to trimming and J lost 4 bases; unmatched junction nucleotides: 9. CDR1 LGHDT and CDR2 YNNKEL come from the germline V gene (reference sequence). The length of the CDR3 is 17 residues. CDR3 sequence reads: CASSRTSGGHVYNEQFF. The CDR3 nucleotides are TGTGCCAGCAGCCGAACTAGCGGGGGTCACGTATACAATGAGCAGTTCTTC.

V usage is TRBV5-1 and J usage is TRBJ1-6; a weak D match, TRBD1 (6 bases). V was pared by 1 base and J by 6 bases, with 11 bases between. The germline V gene has CDR1 SGHRS and CDR2 YFSETQ. CDR3 size: 15 residues. The CDR3 reads CASSLTQGSNSPLHF. In DNA form, the CDR3 reads TGCGCCAGCAGCTTGACCCAGGGGTCTAATTCACCCCTCCACTTT.

The V and J genes are TRBV7-9 and TRBJ2-1; the D gene is possibly TRBD1 (6 bases). From germline, CDR1 is SEHNR and CDR2 FQNEAQ (reference sequence). The CDR3 runs to 14 residues. V gave up 5 bases and J gave up 10 bases, with 18 bases separating them. The CDR3 sequence: CASSIGLAGEEQFF. In DNA form, the CDR3 reads TGTGCCAGCAGCATCGGCTTGGCAGGGGAAGAGCAGTTCTTC.

CDR3 sequence (DNA): TGTGCCAGCAGCTCTTCAGGGGTCTTTGCAACTAATGAAAAACTGTTTTTT. It yields the protein CASSSSGVFATNEKLFF. The V gene is TRBV7-9, the J gene TRBJ1-4, with a weak D call TRBD1 (6 bases). Trimming pared 4 bases from V and 0 bases from J, leaving 15 bases between. The CDR3 has 17 amino acids. Germline V lookup: CDR1 SEHNR, CDR2 FQNEAQ (reference sequence).

J is TRBJ2-5 and V is TRBV10-2; a possible D gene is TRBD1 (5 bases). Germline V CDR1 and CDR2: WSHSY, SAAADI. This CDR3 contains 16 residues. Trimming removed 3 bases at V and 4 bases at J, with 18 bases between. The CDR3 DNA reads as TGCGCCAGCAGTGAAAAGGCAGTGGGGCGCGGAGAGACCCAGTACTTC. It codes for CASSEKAVGRGETQYF.

The gene calls are TRBV10-3 and TRBJ1-1; D is possibly TRBD1 (5 bases). Trimming pared 2 bases from V and 1 base from J, leaving 11 bases between. Germline-derived CDR1 and CDR2 are ENHRY and SYGVKD. The CDR3 contains 15 residues. Here the CDR3 DNA reads TGTGCCATCAGTGAGGGACACTCGAAGAACACTGAAGCTTTCTTT. It encodes CAISEGHSKNTEAFF.

The V gene is TRBV3-1 (or the pseudogene TRBV3-2), the J gene TRBJ2-3; D may be TRBD2 (6 bases). Trimming left V 4 bases short and J 6 bases short, with 17 bases between. CDR3 length equals 15 residues. Germline-derived CDR1 and CDR2 are LGHDT and YNNKEL (reference sequence). The CDR3 DNA reads TGTGCCAGCAGCCCGATAGGCGGGGCAGGGGATACGCAGTATTTT. Amino acids: CASSPIGGAGDTQYF.

The chain recombines TRBV5-4 with TRBJ2-1; 9 nucleotides line up with TRBD1. Trimming cost V 4 bases and J 10 bases; bases outside gene matches: 9. The CDR3 consists of 14 residues. The germline V gene encodes CDR1 SGHNT and CDR2 YYREEE (reference sequence). The CDR3 sequence is CASSADRGLGEQFF. The CDR3 DNA sequence: TGTGCCAGCAGCGCCGACAGGGGGTTAGGGGAGCAGTTCTTC.

This rearrangement joins TRBV19 to TRBJ2-4, with D perhaps TRBD2 (5 bases). In germline, CDR1 is LNHDA, CDR2 SQIVND (reference sequence). This CDR3 has 16 amino acids. The V end was cut by 3 bases, the J end by 0 bases, with 12 bases between. In DNA form, the CDR3 reads TGTGCCAGTAGTATGGGTAGCGCACTAGCCAAAAACATTCAGTACTTC. This gives the protein CASSMGSALAKNIQYF.

The chain uses TRBV5-1 and TRBJ1-4; D is uncertain. Germline V gene sequence: CDR1 SGHRS, CDR2 YFSETQ. The length of the CDR3 is 13 residues. Trimming cost V 5 bases and J 4 bases, with 9 bases left between them. CDR3 protein: CASRGGVNEKLFF. CDR3 DNA: TGCGCCAGCAGGGGAGGCGTTAATGAAAAACTGTTTTTT.

The V gene is TRBV4-1, the J gene TRBJ1-3; 8 nucleotides agree with TRBD1. Losses at the gene ends were 4 bases for V and 0 bases for J; bases not matched to a gene: 17. CDR1 and CDR2 (germline): MGHRA, YSYEKL. The CDR3 is made up of 20 amino acids. This CDR3 reads CASSPLRRTGRTRSGNTIYF. CDR3 coding DNA: TGCGCCAGCAGCCCCCTCAGAAGGACAGGGAGGACCCGCTCTGGAAACACCATATATTTT.

The V call is TRBV2, the J call TRBJ2-5; no definite D call. Between the trimmed V and J ends, which lost 3 bases and 0 bases, there was a span of 11 bases. Germline CDR1 SNHLY, CDR2 FYNNEI. CDR3 length: 15 amino acids. The CDR3 sequence is CASSEVRNDQETQYF. Here the CDR3 DNA reads TGTGCCAGCAGTGAGGTTAGAAATGACCAAGAGACCCAGTACTTC.

The rearrangement joins TRBV20-1 to TRBJ2-1, with 8 bases matching TRBD2. Unmatched junction bases numbered 10, after V lost 6 bases and J lost 15 bases. The CDR3 is 11 amino acids. The germline CDR1 and CDR2 sequences are DFQATT and SNEGSKA (reference sequence). CDR3 protein: CSAPTSGPLFF. The DNA for the CDR3 is TGCAGTGCCCCCACTAGCGGCCCACTGTTCTTC.

The chain employs TRBV11-3 and TRBJ2-3; TRBD2 aligns across 8 bases. The V gene end was trimmed by 5 bases and the J gene end by 3 bases; junction bases not matched to a gene: 7. Looked up from germline, CDR1 is SGHNT and CDR2 is YENEEA. CDR3 size: 15 residues. CDR3 coding DNA: TGTGCCAGCAGCCCCCACAGCGGGAGAACAGATACGCAGTATTTT. It encodes CASSPHSGRTDTQYF.